The 15 T cell receptor beta chains reported below all come from one sample, sequenced in a study of blood T cell repertoires in COVID-19. Assay: immunoSEQ multiplex PCR; the TCRdb copy retains only in-frame clones and omits some. Here the sample spans 150,000 to 200,000 clones, roughly 91% being singletons. The sample taken for sequencing was peripheral blood. The receptors derive from a man aged 35 to 55 with active or convalescent COVID-19.

The chain combines TRBV7-2 with TRBJ1-5; a possible D gene is TRBD1 (5 bases). The ends were cut back, 6 bases at V and 6 bases at J, with 24 bases in the middle. The CDR3 is 17 amino acids. The germline CDR1 and CDR2 sequences are SGHTA and FQGNSA. In DNA form, the CDR3 reads TGTGCCAGCAGTTCCCGTGGGGGGGGAATGTTCAGTCAGCCCCAGCATTTT. This codes for CASSSRGGGMFSQPQHF.

This chain connects TRBV6-1 to TRBJ1-2; 7 bases match TRBD1. V lost 2 bases and J lost 0; bases outside the gene matches: 6. The V gene's germline CDR1 is MNHNS and CDR2 SASEGT. The CDR3 length is 16 residues. The chain's CDR3 is CASSERTGLSNYGYTF. CDR3 sequence (DNA): TGTGCCAGCAGTGAACGGACAGGCCTCTCTAACTATGGCTACACCTTC.

V is TRBV7-2 and J is TRBJ1-2, with D possibly matching TRBD1 (6 bases). The CDR3 is 15 amino acids. Germline V gene lookup returns CDR1 SGHTA and CDR2 FQGNSA. V lost 1 base, J lost 4 bases, and 13 bases lay in between. In DNA form, the CDR3 reads TGTGCCAGCAGCTTAGGAGGAGGGGGGGTCTATGGCTACACCTTC. Protein: CASSLGGGGVYGYTF.

The CDR3 sequence: CASSFQVVALHF. The CDR3 nucleotides read TGTGCCAGCAGTTTTCAGGTTGTGGCCCTCCACTTT. This chain joins TRBV28 and TRBJ1-6, with D uncertain. The length of the CDR3 is 12 residues. Germline V gene sequence: CDR1 MDHEN, CDR2 SYDVKM. The V and J ends lost 3 bases and 14 bases respectively, with 11 bases between them.

The CDR3 spells CASSYLTGVSGNTIYF. CDR3 bases: TGTGCCAGCAGTTACTTAACAGGGGTCTCTGGAAACACCATATATTTT. V gene TRBV6-6 combines with J gene TRBJ1-3, with 7 nucleotides matching TRBD1. CDR1 MNHNY and CDR2 SVGAGI come from the germline V gene (reference sequence). Trimming at V came to 1 base and at J to 0 bases, leaving 3 bases not matched to a gene. CDR3 length: 16 residues.

The sample holds one count of this clone. This rearrangement joins TRBV6-2 or TRBV6-3 to TRBJ2-1, with 10 bases matching TRBD2. Trimming at V came to 6 bases and at J to 7 bases, leaving 21 bases not matched to a gene. The CDR3 runs 19 residues. In germline, CDR1 is MNHEY, CDR2 SVGEGT. Here the CDR3 reads CASSPGASSLAGKGNEQFF. In DNA form, the CDR3 reads TGTGCCAGCAGCCCTGGGGCCTCCTCACTAGCGGGAAAAGGGAATGAGCAGTTCTTC.

The chain employs TRBV11-3 and TRBJ1-1; D is unclear. Germline V gene data show CDR1 as SGHNT and CDR2 as YENEEA. V was trimmed by 6 bases and J by 5 bases, leaving 16 bases between them. There are 14 residues in the CDR3. As DNA, the CDR3 is TGTGCCAGCAGTGGAGGACTGGCGGGTACTGAAGCTTTCTTT. It is translated as CASSGGLAGTEAFF.

The chain is built from TRBV19 and TRBJ1-5, with D uncertain. The CDR3 runs to 17 residues. The germline V gene encodes CDR1 LNHDA and CDR2 SQIVND (reference sequence). Trimming cost V 1 base and J 1 base, with 14 bases left between them. CDR3 protein: CASSIVLKTRSNQPQHF. CDR3 bases: TGTGCCAGTAGTATAGTACTGAAAACGAGGAGCAATCAGCCCCAGCATTTT. Full variable domain (outside the CDR3, taken from reference TRBV19 and TRBJ1-5): DGGITQSPKYLFRKEGQNVTLSCEQNLNHDAMYWYRQDPGQGLRLIYYSQIVNDFQKGDIAEGYSVSREKKESFPLTVTSAQKNPTAFYLCASSIVLKTRSNQPQHFGDGTRLSIL.

V usage is TRBV19 and J usage is TRBJ1-1, with TRBD1 as a possible D gene (5 bases). In germline, CDR1 is LNHDA, CDR2 SQIVND (reference sequence). CDR3 length: 14 residues. V dropped 5 bases and J dropped 5 bases, with 15 bases sitting between them. The DNA of the CDR3 is TGTGCCAGTAGTTTACAGGCGGACGGGACTGAAGCTTTCTTT. Its translation: CASSLQADGTEAFF.

The chain's CDR3 is CASTFLFSGRFGNEQFF. The DNA for the CDR3 is TGTGCCAGCACCTTCCTCTTTAGCGGGAGATTCGGTAATGAGCAGTTCTTC. The V and J genes are TRBV28 and TRBJ2-1, with 9 nucleotides matching TRBD2. The CDR3 is made up of 17 amino acids. Germline CDR1 MDHEN, CDR2 SYDVKM. J was trimmed by 7 bases and V by 7 bases; bases with no gene match: 17.

The CDR3 DNA is TGTGCCAGCAGCTCCCGGGACAGGGGTAACGCTGAGCAGTTCTTC. Amino acids: CASSSRDRGNAEQFF. The chain has TRBV11-3 and TRBJ2-1; 10 nucleotides line up with TRBD1. CDR1 is SGHNT and CDR2 is YENEEA in the germline V gene. V was pared by 4 bases and J by 9 bases, with 9 bases of the junction left unmatched. This CDR3 comprises 15 residues.

V and J are TRBV7-8 and TRBJ2-1, with 8 positions matching TRBD2. Germline V gene sequence: CDR1 SGHVS, CDR2 FQNEAQ. V gave up 5 bases and J gave up 6 bases; unmatched junction bases: 9. The length of the CDR3 is 15 residues. DNA for the CDR3: TGTGCCAGCAGCGCGTCTAGCGGGCGTCTCAATGAGCAGTTCTTC. Amino acid sequence: CASSASSGRLNEQFF.

The table lists this clone with a count of one. This chain joins TRBV28 and TRBJ2-3, with D possibly TRBD1 on 6 matching bases. CDR1 and CDR2 from the germline V gene are MDHEN and SYDVKM. There are 15 residues in the CDR3. Trimming cost V 2 bases and J 4 bases, with 13 bases left between them. The CDR3 spells CASSLTGSSADTQYF. DNA of the CDR3: TGTGCCAGCAGTTTAACAGGGTCGAGCGCAGATACGCAGTATTTT.

The chain recombines TRBV6-2 or TRBV6-3 with TRBJ2-5; 9 nucleotides agree with TRBD2. This CDR3 has 16 amino acids. Germline V CDR1 and CDR2: MNHEY, SVGEGT. The V and J ends lost 6 bases and 1 base, in that order; junction bases with no gene match: 9. CDR3 region: CASSSAGGPVQETQYF. The CDR3 DNA is TGTGCCAGCAGCTCCGCGGGGGGGCCTGTCCAAGAGACCCAGTACTTC.

A single count supports this clone. The chain has TRBV6-5 and TRBJ1-1; 7 bases fit TRBD1. Looked up from germline, CDR1 is MNHEY and CDR2 is SVGAGI. V dropped 6 bases and J dropped 4; count of bases not matched to a gene: 8. This CDR3 has 14 residues. The CDR3 is CASRNTGDSTEAFF. CDR3 in DNA: TGTGCCAGCAGGAATACAGGGGATAGCACTGAAGCTTTCTTT.